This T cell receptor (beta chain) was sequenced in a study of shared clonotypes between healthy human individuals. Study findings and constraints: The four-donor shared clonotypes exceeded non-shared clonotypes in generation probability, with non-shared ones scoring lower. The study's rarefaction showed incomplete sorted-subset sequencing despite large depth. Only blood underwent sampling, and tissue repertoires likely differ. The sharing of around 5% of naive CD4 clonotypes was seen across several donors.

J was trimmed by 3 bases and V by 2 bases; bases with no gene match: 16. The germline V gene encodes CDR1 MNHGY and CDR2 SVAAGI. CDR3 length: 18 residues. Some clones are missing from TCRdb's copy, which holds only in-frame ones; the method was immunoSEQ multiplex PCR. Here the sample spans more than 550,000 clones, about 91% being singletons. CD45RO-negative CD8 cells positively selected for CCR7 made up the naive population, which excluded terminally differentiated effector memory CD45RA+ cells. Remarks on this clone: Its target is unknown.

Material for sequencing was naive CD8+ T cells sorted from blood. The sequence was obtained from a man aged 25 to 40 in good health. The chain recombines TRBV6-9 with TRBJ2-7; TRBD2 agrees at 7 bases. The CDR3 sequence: CASSYKNNSQAGYYEQYF. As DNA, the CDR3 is TGTGCCAGCAGTTATAAAAATAATAGTCAAGCGGGGTACTACGAGCAGTACTTC.